This TCR beta chain was retrieved from a study of blood T cell repertoires in COVID-19. Study information: The United States, Italy and Spain were the sources of the acute and convalescent COVID-19 samples.

Method: immunoSEQ multiplex PCR; TCRdb's copy keeps in-frame clones and lacks some. The top ten hold 8.5% to 10% of the sample, which has around 330,000 clones, roughly 86% seen once. This clone was seen just once. The clonotype was recovered from a woman under 30 who had recovered from COVID-19. The sequencing input was PBMCs or T cells enriched from blood (not recorded which).

The CDR3 DNA reads as TGTGCCAGCAGCTTAATGGGGCAGCTGAACACTGAAGCTTTCTTT. It is translated as CASSLMGQLNTEAFF. The V gene is TRBV7-3, the J gene TRBJ1-1; perhaps TRBD1 as D (5 bases). The V and J ends lost 1 base and 0 bases respectively, with 9 bases between them. CDR3 size: 15 residues. Germline CDR1 SGHTA, CDR2 FQGTGA.